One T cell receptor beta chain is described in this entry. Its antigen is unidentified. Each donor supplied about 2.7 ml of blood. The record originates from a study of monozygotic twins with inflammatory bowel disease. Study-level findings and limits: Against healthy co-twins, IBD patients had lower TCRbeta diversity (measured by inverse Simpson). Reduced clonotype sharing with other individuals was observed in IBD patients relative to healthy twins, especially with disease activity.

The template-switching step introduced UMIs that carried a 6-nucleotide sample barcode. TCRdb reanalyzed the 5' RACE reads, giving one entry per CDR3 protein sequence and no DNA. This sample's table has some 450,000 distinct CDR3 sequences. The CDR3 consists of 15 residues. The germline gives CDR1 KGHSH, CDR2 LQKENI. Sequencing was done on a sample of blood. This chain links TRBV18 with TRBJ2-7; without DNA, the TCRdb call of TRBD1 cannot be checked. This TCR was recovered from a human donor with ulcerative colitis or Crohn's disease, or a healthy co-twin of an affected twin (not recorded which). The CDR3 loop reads CASSPSGQGSYEQYF.